A single sample gave rise to the 11 T cell receptor beta chains below, sequenced in a study of blood T cell repertoires in COVID-19 (dated by TCRdb to about 2020). The library was generated by the immunoSEQ multiplex PCR assay. TCRdb provides this immuneACCESS table in a form limited to in-frame rearrangements. Some clones are lacking; in checked studies, under half of them reflect an unresolved V gene, and why the rest are absent is not known. This sample comprises 70,000 or so clones, more than 90% of them detected only once. The ten largest clones add up to about 9% of the sample. What was sequenced was peripheral blood. The receptors come from a human donor in a cohort sampled during active COVID-19.

The J gene is TRBJ2-5, the V gene TRBV19; 8 bases map to TRBD2. The V gene end was trimmed by 6 bases and the J gene end by 2 bases; junction bases not matched to a gene: 2. The CDR3 contains 13 residues. Germline V gene lookup returns CDR1 LNHDA and CDR2 SQIVND (reference sequence). The CDR3 protein is CASRGLGQETQYF. CDR3 DNA: TGTGCCAGTAGGGGACTAGGTCAAGAGACCCAGTACTTC.

V and J are TRBV7-9 and TRBJ2-5; 11 nucleotides agree with TRBD2. Germline V gene sequence: CDR1 SEHNR, CDR2 FQNEAQ (reference sequence). The trim removed 0 bases at V and 3 bases at J, leaving 0 bases unmatched. This CDR3 comprises 15 residues. CDR3 in amino acids: CASSLATSGKETQYF. Here the CDR3 DNA reads TGTGCCAGCAGCTTAGCGACTAGCGGGAAAGAGACCCAGTACTTC. Full variable domain (outside the CDR3, taken from reference TRBV7-9 and TRBJ2-5): DTGVSQNPRHKITKRGQNVTFRCDPISEHNRLYWYRQTLGQGPEFLTYFQNEAQLEKSRLLSDRFSAERPKGSFSTLEIQRTEQGDSAMYLCASSLATSGKETQYFGPGTRLLVL.

The J gene is TRBJ2-3, the V gene TRBV6-5; the match to TRBD1 covers 7 bases. Germline lookup yields CDR1 MNHEY and CDR2 SVGAGI. With 5 bases clipped from V and 2 bases from J, the junction kept 4 bases outside the gene matches. The CDR3 has 14 residues. CDR3: CASSRGQITDTQYF. The CDR3 DNA reads as TGTGCCAGCAGTAGGGGACAGATCACAGATACGCAGTATTTT.

The rearrangement links TRBV9 to TRBJ2-2; 10 bases are a match to TRBD1. The CDR3 contains 16 residues. J lost 1 base, V lost 0 bases, and 0 bases had no gene match. Germline V gives CDR1 SGDLS, CDR2 YYNGEE. The CDR3 reads CASSVGTGGNTGELFF. CDR3 nucleotides: TGTGCCAGCAGCGTAGGGACAGGGGGGAACACCGGGGAGCTGTTTTTT. The full variable domain, its missing parts supplied by reference TRBV9 and TRBJ2-2, is DSGVTQTPKHLITATGQRVTLRCSPRSGDLSVYWYQQSLDQGLQFLIQYYNGEERAKGNILERFSAQQFPDLHSELNLSSLELGDSALYFCASSVGTGGNTGELFFGEGSRLTVL.

The chain joins TRBV28 to TRBJ2-5; a possible D gene is TRBD1 (6 bases). The CDR3 is 15 residues long. Germline V gene lookup returns CDR1 MDHEN and CDR2 SYDVKM. V was clipped by 5 bases and J by 3 bases, with 16 bases between them. CDR3 sequence reads: CASSPRTVAEETQYF. The CDR3 bases are TGTGCCAGCAGTCCCCGGACAGTGGCCGAAGAGACCCAGTACTTC. Supplemented by reference TRBV28 and TRBJ2-5, the full variable domain reads DVKVTQSSRYLVKRTGEKVFLECVQDMDHENMFWYRQDPGLGLRLIYFSYDVKMKEKGDIPEGYSVSREKKERFSLILESASTNQTSMYLCASSPRTVAEETQYFGPGTRLLVL.

The rearrangement links TRBV4-1 to TRBJ2-3; 12 bases are a match to TRBD2. The CDR3 has 15 amino acids. V dropped 2 bases and J dropped 6; count of bases not matched to a gene: 3. Germline CDR1 is MGHRA and CDR2 is YSYEKL. The CDR3, as DNA: TGCGCCAGCAGCCAACTAGCGGGAGGGCCGGATACGCAGTATTTT. Protein sequence: CASSQLAGGPDTQYF.

CDR3 in amino acids: CASSIGMRGTSTETQYF. Written as DNA, the CDR3 is TGTGCCAGTAGTATCGGTATGCGAGGGACAAGTACGGAGACCCAGTACTTC. This rearrangement joins TRBV19 to TRBJ2-5, with D tentatively TRBD1 (6 bases). The CDR3 loop spans 17 amino acids. V dropped 3 bases and J dropped 5 bases, with 22 bases sitting between them. Germline CDR1 is LNHDA and CDR2 is SQIVND (reference sequence).

The rearrangement uses TRBV4-3 and TRBJ2-5; perhaps TRBD1 as D (6 bases). The CDR3 contains 13 residues. The V end was cut by 3 bases, the J end by 3 bases, with 8 bases between. In germline, CDR1 is LGHNA, CDR2 YSLEER. The CDR3 is CASSQYREETQYF. In nucleotides, the CDR3 is TGCGCCAGCAGCCAGTACAGGGAAGAGACCCAGTACTTC.

The chain couples TRBV5-4 to TRBJ2-7; 8 positions agree with TRBD2. The CDR3 is made up of 15 amino acids. The junction had 10 bases not matched to a gene; V was cut back by 4 bases and J by 4 bases. The germline V gene encodes CDR1 SGHNT and CDR2 YYREEE (reference sequence). CDR3 DNA: TGTGCCAGCAGCCTGCCGGGAGCGGGAGTTTACGAGCAGTACTTC. This translates into CASSLPGAGVYEQYF.

The chain links TRBV5-4 to TRBJ2-5, with TRBD2 matching 12 bases. The CDR3 sequence is 15 residues long. The germline V gene has CDR1 SGHNT and CDR2 YYREEE (reference sequence). The V gene end was trimmed by 3 bases and the J gene end by 2 bases; junction bases not matched to a gene: 2. The DNA for the CDR3 is TGTGCCAGCAGCTCTACTAGCGGGGGGCAAGAGACCCAGTACTTC. This gives the protein CASSSTSGGQETQYF.

The chain carries TRBV11-2 and TRBJ1-2; D may be TRBD1 (6 bases). This CDR3 has 14 residues. With 5 bases removed from V and 1 base from J, the gap between germline ends came to 11 bases. From germline, CDR1 is SGHAT and CDR2 FQNNGV. Written as DNA, the CDR3 is TGTGCCAGCAGCCGAGACAGGAATAACTATGGCTACACCTTC. Its protein product is CASSRDRNNYGYTF.